This section outlines one T cell receptor beta chain sequence together with its context. Its antigen is as yet unknown. Time point specified: baseline pretreatment blood. Treatment of the sample: 15 Gy SBRT to primary tumor, nephrectomy 4 weeks later. Radiation-treated patients gave blood at baseline, week 2 and week 4. This renal cell carcinoma was of the clear cell type. The protocol was immunoSEQ multiplex PCR, while the TCRdb copy is restricted to in-frame clones and leaves out a portion. Among some 100,000 clones listed, 82% were seen once. CDR3 size: 15 residues. V dropped 0 bases and J dropped 6 bases, with 11 bases sitting between them. The germline V gene has CDR1 LGHNA and CDR2 YSLEER. This entry belongs to a study of radiation and T cells in renal cell carcinoma. Findings and caveats of the study: No pretreatment tumor biopsies were available for baseline clonotypes. In blood, top tumor clones expanded by 2 weeks, shrinking by 4.

The chain combines TRBV4-3 with TRBJ2-2; D remains unclear. Sequenced here: blood, sampled from a patient whose treatment included radiotherapy and nephrectomy. This receptor was obtained from a man in his sixties with renal cell carcinoma. CDR3 residues: CASSQDDGWAGELFF. CDR3 DNA sequence: TGCGCCAGCAGCCAAGATGACGGGTGGGCCGGGGAGCTGTTTTTT.